This T cell receptor beta chain was sequenced for a study of cytomegalovirus exposure and HLA in healthy donors. In regard to this clone: What it binds is unknown.

Primers for the PCR totalled 60 Vbeta and 13 Jbeta. The table came from immunoSEQ multiplex PCR; TCRdb's copy has only in-frame clones and leaves some out. The sample holds around 200,000 clones, around 81% seen once. Study results and caveats: An Asian-associated ancestry cluster reportedly showed fewer N-insertions than the roughly 670-donor mean in a later analysis. Presence/absence results assume similar sequencing depth per donor, which may not hold. The study put 150 to 200 TCR beta chains on its list as cytomegalovirus-associated. Immune exposure information available was restricted to CMV serostatus.

Germline-derived CDR1 and CDR2 are LNHDA and SQIVND (reference sequence). This CDR3 region has 15 residues. Trimming left V 5 bases short and J 2 bases short, with 15 bases between. The receptor was derived from a woman between 45 and 65 years old in good health and CMV-seropositive. Sequencing was performed on PBMCs. The chain combines TRBV19 with TRBJ1-2, with D perhaps TRBD1 (6 bases). CDR3 DNA: TGTGCCAGTAGTGCCCGCAGGGGCTTAAACTATGGCTACACCTTC. Translated: CASSARRGLNYGYTF. The full variable domain, rest sourced from reference TRBV19 and TRBJ1-2, is DGGITQSPKYLFRKEGQNVTLSCEQNLNHDAMYWYRQDPGQGLRLIYYSQIVNDFQKGDIAEGYSVSREKKESFPLTVTSAQKNPTAFYLCASSARRGLNYGYTFGSGTRLTVV.